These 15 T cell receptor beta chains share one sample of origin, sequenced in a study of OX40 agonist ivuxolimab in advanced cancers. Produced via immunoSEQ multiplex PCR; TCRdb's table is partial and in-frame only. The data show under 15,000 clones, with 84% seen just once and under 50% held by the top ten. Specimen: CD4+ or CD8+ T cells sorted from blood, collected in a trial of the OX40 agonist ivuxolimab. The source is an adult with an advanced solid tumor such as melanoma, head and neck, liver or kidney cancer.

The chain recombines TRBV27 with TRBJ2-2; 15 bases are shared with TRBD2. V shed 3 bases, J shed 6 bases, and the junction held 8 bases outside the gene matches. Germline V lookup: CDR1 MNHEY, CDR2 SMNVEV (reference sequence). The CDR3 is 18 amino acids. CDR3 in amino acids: CASSFGGLAGGPAGELFF. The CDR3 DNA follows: TGTGCCAGCAGTTTTGGTGGACTAGCGGGAGGGCCCGCCGGGGAGCTGTTTTTT.

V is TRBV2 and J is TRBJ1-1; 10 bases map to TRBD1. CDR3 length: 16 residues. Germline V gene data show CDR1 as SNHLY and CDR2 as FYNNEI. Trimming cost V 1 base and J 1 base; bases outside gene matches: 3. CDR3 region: CASSEGQGAPNTEAFF. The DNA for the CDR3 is TGTGCCAGCAGTGAAGGACAGGGGGCCCCGAACACTGAAGCTTTCTTT. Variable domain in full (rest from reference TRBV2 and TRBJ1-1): EPEVTQTPSHQVTQMGQEVILRCVPISNHLYFYWYRQILGQKVEFLVSFYNNEISEKSEIFDDQFSVERPDGSNFTLKIRSTKLEDSAMYFCASSEGQGAPNTEAFFGQGTRLTVV.

CDR3 in amino acids: CASSAGLAGGYFF. The CDR3 nucleotides are TGTGCCAGTAGTGCGGGACTAGCGGGAGGTTACTTCTTC. The chain links TRBV19 to TRBJ2-1, with 15 bases lining up with TRBD2. CDR1 and CDR2 (germline): LNHDA, SQIVND (reference sequence). The V segment lost 5 bases and the J segment 16 bases; nucleotides outside the gene matches: 6. The CDR3 totals 13 residues.

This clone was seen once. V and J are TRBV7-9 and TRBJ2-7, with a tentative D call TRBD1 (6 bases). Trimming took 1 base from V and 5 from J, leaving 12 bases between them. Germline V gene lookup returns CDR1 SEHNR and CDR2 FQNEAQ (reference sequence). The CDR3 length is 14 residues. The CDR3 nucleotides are TGTGCCAGCAGCTTAGGTTCAGGACAGAACGAGCAGTACTTC. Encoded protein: CASSLGSGQNEQYF.

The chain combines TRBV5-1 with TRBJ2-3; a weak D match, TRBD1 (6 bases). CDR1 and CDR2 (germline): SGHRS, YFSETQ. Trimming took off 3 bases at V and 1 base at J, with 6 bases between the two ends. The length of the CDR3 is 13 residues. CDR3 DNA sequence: TGCGCCAGCAGCTGGACAGGCACAGATACGCAGTATTTT. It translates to CASSWTGTDTQYF.

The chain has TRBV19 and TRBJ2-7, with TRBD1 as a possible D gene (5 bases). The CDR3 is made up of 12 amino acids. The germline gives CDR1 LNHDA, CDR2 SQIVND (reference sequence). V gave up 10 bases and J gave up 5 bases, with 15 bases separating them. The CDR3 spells CATLRAPNEQYF. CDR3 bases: TGTGCCACCCTCAGGGCCCCCAACGAGCAGTACTTC.

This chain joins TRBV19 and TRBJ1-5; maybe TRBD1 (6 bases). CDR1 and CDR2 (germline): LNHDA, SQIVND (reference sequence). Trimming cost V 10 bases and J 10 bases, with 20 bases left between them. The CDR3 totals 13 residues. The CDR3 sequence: CATGGAGLRPQHF. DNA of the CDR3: TGTGCCACCGGGGGGGCAGGCCTCCGTCCCCAGCATTTT.

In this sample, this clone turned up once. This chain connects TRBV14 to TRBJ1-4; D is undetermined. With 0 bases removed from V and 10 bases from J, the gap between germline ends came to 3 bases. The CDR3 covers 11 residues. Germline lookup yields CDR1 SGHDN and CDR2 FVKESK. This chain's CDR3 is CASSQDGKLFF. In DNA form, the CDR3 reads TGTGCCAGCAGCCAAGACGGAAAACTGTTTTTT. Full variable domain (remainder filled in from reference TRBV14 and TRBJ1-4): EAGVTQFPSHSVIEKGQTVTLRCDPISGHDNLYWYRRVMGKEIKFLLHFVKESKQDESGMPNNRFLAERTGGTYSTLKVQPAELEDSGVYFCASSQDGKLFFGSGTQLSVL.

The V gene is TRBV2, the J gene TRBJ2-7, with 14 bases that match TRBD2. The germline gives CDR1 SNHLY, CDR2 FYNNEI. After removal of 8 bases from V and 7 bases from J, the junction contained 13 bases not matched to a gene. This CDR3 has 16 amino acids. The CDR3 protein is CASGGSMGLAGEEQYF. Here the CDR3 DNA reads TGTGCCAGCGGGGGGTCCATGGGACTAGCGGGAGAAGAGCAGTACTTC.

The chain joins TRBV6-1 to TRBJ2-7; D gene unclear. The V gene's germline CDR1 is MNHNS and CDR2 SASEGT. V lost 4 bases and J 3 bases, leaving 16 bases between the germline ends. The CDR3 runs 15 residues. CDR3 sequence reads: CASSATYAGDYEQYF. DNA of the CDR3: TGTGCCAGCAGTGCCACCTACGCTGGGGACTACGAGCAGTACTTC.

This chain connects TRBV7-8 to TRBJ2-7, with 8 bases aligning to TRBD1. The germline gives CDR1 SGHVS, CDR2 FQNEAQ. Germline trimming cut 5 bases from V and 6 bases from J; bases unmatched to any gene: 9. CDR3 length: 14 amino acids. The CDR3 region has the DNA TGTGCCAGCAGCCCCACGACAGGGGTGGCCGAGCAGTACTTC. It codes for CASSPTTGVAEQYF.

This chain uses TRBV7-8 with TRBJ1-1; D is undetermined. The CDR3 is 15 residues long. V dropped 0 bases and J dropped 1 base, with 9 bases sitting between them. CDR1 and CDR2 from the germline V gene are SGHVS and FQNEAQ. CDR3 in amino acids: CASSLAPRANTEAFF. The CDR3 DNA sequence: TGTGCCAGCAGCTTAGCGCCAAGGGCGAACACTGAAGCTTTCTTT. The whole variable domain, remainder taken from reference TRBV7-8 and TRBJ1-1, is GAGVSQSPRYKVAKRGQDVALRCDPISGHVSLFWYQQALGQGPEFLTYFQNEAQLDKSGLPSDRFFAERPEGSVSTLKIQRTQQEDSAVYLCASSLAPRANTEAFFGQGTRLTVV.

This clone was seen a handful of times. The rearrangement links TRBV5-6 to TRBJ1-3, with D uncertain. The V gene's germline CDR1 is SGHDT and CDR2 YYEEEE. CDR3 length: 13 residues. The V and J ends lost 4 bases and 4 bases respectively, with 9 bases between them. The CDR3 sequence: CASSPEMGNTIYF. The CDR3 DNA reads TGTGCCAGCAGCCCCGAGATGGGAAACACCATATATTTT.

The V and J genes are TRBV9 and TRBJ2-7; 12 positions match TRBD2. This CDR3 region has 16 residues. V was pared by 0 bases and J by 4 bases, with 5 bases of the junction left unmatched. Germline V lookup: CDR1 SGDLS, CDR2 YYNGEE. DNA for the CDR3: TGTGCCAGCAGCGTAGGGGAAGGACTAGCGGGATACGAGCAGTACTTC. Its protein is CASSVGEGLAGYEQYF.

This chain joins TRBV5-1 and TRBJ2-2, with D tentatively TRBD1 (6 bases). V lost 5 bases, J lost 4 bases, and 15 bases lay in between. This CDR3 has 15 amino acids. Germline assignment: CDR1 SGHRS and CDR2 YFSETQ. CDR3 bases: TGCGCCAGCAGACAACATGACAGGATCACCGGGGAGCTGTTTTTT. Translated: CASRQHDRITGELFF. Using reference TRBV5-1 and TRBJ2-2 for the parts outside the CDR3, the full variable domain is KAGVTQTPRYLIKTRGQQVTLSCSPISGHRSVSWYQQTPGQGLQFLFEYFSETQRNKGNFPGRFSGRQFSNSRSEMNVSTLELGDSALYLCASRQHDRITGELFFGEGSRLTVL.